This TCR beta chain was identified during a study of cytomegalovirus exposure and HLA in healthy donors. Germline values: CDR1 SGDLS, CDR2 YYNGEE. The V end lost 0 bases, the J end lost 0 bases, and 19 bases lay between the germline ends. CDR3 length: 19 amino acids. A multiplex PCR was run with 60 Vbeta primers and 13 Jbeta primers. Assay used: immunoSEQ multiplex PCR; TCRdb lists only in-frame clones, some missing. The sample contains about 180,000 clones, just under 80% of which appear only once. V gene TRBV9 combines with J gene TRBJ2-1; possible D gene TRBD2, 6 bases. Sequenced: PBMCs. The sequence derives from a woman aged 50 to 60 in good health and CMV-seropositive. The DNA of the CDR3 is TGTGCCAGCAGCGTAGGGAGGGGTGTGGGGGTGAGCTCCTACAATGAGCAGTTCTTC. Translated: CASSVGRGVGVSSYNEQFF.